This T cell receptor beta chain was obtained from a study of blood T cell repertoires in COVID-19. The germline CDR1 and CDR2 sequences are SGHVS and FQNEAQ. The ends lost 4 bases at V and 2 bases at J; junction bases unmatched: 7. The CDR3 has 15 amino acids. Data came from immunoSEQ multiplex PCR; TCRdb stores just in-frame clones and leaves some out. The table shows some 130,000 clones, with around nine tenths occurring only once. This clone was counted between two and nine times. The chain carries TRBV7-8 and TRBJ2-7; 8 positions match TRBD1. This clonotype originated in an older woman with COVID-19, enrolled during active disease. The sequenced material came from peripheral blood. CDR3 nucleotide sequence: TGTGCCAGCAGCTACGCGGGACAGGCAACCTACGAGCAGTACTTC. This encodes CASSYAGQATYEQYF.